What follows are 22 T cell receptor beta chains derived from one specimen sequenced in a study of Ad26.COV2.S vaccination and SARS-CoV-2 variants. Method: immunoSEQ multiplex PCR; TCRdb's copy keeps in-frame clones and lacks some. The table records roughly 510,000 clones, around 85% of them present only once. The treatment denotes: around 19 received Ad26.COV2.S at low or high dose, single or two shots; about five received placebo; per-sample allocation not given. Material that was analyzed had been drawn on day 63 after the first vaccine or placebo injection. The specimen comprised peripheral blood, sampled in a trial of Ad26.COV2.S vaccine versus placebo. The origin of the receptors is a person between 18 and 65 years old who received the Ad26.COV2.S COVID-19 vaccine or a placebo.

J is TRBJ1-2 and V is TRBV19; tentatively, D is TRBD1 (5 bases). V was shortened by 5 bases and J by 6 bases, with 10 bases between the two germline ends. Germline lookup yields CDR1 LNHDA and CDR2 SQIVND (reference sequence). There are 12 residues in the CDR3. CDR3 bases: TGTGCCAGTAGTGCCGGGGCCAATGGCTACACCTTC. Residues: CASSAGANGYTF.

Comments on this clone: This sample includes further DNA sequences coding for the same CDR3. CDR3 nucleotides: TGTGCCAGCAGCGTGGCTAGCGGGAGTTACGAGCAGTACTTC. Its protein is CASSVASGSYEQYF. The rearrangement links TRBV9 to TRBJ2-7; 10 bases are shared with TRBD2. The CDR3 loop spans 14 amino acids. J was trimmed by 4 bases and V by 2 bases; bases with no gene match: 3. Germline CDR1 reads SGDLS; CDR2 reads YYNGEE.

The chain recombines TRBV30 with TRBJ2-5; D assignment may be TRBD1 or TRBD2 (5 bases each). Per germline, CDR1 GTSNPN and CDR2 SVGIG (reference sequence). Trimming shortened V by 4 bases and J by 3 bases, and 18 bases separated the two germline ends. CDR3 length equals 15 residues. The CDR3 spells CAWTPGTAPKETQYF. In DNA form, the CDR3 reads TGTGCCTGGACCCCAGGGACCGCCCCAAAAGAGACCCAGTACTTC.

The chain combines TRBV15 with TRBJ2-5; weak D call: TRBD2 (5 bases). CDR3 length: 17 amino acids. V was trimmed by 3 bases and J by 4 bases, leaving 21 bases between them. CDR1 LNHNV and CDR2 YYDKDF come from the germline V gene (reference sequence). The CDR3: CATSRRDYSHVGETQYF. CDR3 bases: TGTGCCACCAGCAGGCGAGACTACTCACACGTGGGAGAGACCCAGTACTTC.

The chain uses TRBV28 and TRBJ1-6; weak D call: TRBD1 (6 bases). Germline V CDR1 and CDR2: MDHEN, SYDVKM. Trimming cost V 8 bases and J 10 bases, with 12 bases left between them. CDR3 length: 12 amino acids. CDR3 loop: CASVTGYSPLHF. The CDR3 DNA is TGTGCCAGCGTCACAGGGTACTCACCCCTCCACTTT.

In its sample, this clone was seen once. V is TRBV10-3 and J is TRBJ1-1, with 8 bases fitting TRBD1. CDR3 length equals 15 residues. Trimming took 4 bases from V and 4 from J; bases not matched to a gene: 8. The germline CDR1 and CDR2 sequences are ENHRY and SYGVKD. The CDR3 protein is CAISGPGTGVTEAFF. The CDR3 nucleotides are TGTGCCATCAGTGGCCCCGGGACAGGCGTCACTGAAGCTTTCTTT.

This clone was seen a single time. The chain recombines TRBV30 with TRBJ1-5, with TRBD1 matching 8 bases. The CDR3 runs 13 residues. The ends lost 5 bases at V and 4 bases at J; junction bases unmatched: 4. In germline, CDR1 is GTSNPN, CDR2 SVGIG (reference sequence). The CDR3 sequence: CAWSTGANQPQHF. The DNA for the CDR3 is TGTGCCTGGTCGACAGGGGCGAATCAGCCCCAGCATTTT. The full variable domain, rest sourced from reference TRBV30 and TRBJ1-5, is SQTIHQWPATLVQPVGSPLSLECTVEGTSNPNLYWYRQAAGRGLQLLFYSVGIGQISSEVPQNLSASRPQDRQFILSSKKLLLSDSGFYLCAWSTGANQPQHFGDGTRLSIL.

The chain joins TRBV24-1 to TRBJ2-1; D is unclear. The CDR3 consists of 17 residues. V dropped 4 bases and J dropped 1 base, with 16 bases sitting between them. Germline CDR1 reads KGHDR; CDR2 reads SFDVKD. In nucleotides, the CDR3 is TGTGCCACCAGTGACCGAGACGCTAGAAGATCCTACAATGAGCAGTTCTTC. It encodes CATSDRDARRSYNEQFF.

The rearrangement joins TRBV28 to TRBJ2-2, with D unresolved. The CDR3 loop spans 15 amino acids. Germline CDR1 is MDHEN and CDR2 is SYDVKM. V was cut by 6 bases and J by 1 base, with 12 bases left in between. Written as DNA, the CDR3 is TGTGCCAGCAGCCCCGCAAAGGGGAACACCGGGGAGCTGTTTTTT. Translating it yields CASSPAKGNTGELFF.

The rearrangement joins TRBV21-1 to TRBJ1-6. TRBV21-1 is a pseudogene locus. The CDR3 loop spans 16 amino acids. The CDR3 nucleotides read TGTGCCAGCGTCCACAGGTGGCGGGGGGGGAATTCACCCCTCCACTTT. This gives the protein CASVHRWRGGNSPLHF.

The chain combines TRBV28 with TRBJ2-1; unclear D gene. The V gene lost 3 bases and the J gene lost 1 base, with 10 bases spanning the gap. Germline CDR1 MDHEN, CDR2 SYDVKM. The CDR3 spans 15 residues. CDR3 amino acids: CASSFRLESYNEQFF. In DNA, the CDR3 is TGTGCCAGCAGTTTCCGCCTAGAGTCCTACAATGAGCAGTTCTTC.

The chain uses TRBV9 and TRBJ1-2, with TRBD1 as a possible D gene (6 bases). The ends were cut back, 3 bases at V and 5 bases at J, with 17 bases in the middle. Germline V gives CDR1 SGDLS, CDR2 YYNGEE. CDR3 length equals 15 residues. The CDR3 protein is CASSGRGHPVYGYTF. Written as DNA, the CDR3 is TGTGCCAGCAGCGGCAGGGGTCACCCCGTTTATGGCTACACCTTC.

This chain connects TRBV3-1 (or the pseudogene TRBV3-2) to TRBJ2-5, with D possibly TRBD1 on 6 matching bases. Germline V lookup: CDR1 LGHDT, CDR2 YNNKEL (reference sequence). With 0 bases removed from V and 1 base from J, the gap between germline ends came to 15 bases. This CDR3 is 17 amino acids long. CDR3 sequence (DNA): TGTGCCAGCAGCCAAGAGCCCCCGGGACACCCCCAAGAGACCCAGTACTTC. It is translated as CASSQEPPGHPQETQYF.

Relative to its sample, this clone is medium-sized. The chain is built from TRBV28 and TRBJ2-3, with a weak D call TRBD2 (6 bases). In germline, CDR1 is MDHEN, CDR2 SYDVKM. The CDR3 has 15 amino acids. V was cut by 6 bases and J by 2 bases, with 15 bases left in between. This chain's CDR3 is CASSLRPGLTDTQYF. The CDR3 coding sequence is TGTGCCAGCAGCCTTAGACCGGGACTCACAGATACGCAGTATTTT.

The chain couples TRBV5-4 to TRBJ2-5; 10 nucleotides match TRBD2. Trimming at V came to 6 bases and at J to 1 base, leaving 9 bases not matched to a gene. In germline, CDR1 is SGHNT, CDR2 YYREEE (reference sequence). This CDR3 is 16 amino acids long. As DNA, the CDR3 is TGTGCCAGCACCCGTCCGGGACTAGCGACCCAAGAGACCCAGTACTTC. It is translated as CASTRPGLATQETQYF. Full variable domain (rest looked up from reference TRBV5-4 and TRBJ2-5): ETGVTQSPTHLIKTRGQQVTLRCSSQSGHNTVSWYQQALGQGPQFIFQYYREEENGRGNFPPRFSGLQFPNYSSELNVNALELDDSALYLCASTRPGLATQETQYFGPGTRLLVL.

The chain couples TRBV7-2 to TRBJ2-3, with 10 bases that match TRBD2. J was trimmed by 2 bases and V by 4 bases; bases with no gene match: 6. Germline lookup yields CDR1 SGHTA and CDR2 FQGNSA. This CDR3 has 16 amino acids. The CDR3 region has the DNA TGTGCCAGCAGCTCGACCGGGACTAGCGCCACAGATACGCAGTATTTT. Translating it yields CASSSTGTSATDTQYF.

The CDR3: CASSLGGSVYGYTF. CDR3 in DNA: TGTGCCAGCAGCTTAGGGGGAAGTGTCTATGGCTACACCTTC. This chain joins TRBV7-8 and TRBJ1-2; D not resolved. V was cut by 1 base and J by 4 bases, with 10 bases left in between. This CDR3 has 14 residues. CDR1 is SGHVS and CDR2 is FQNEAQ in the germline V gene.

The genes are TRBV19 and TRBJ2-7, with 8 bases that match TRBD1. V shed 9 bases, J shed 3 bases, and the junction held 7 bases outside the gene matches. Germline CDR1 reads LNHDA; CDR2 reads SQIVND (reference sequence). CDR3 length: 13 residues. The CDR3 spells CASGTGKLYEQYF. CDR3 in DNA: TGTGCCAGCGGGACAGGTAAACTCTACGAGCAGTACTTC.

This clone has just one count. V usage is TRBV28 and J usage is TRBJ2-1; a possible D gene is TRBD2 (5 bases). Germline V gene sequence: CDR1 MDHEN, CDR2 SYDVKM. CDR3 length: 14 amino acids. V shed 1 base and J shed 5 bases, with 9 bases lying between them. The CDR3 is CASSLSAGNNEQFF. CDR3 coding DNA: TGTGCCAGCAGTTTATCTGCCGGGAACAATGAGCAGTTCTTC.

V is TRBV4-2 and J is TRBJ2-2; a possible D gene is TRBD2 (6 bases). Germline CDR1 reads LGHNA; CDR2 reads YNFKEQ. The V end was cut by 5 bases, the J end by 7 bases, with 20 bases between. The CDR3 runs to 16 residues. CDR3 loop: CASSRGRDSVGGELFF. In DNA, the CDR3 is TGTGCCAGCAGCAGGGGAAGGGACTCGGTGGGCGGGGAGCTGTTTTTT.

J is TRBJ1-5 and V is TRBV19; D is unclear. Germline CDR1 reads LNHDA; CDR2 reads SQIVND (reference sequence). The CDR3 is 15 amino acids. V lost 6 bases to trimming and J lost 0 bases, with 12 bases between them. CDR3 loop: CASSMAGNSNQPQHF. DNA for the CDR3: TGTGCCAGTAGCATGGCCGGGAATAGCAATCAGCCCCAGCATTTT. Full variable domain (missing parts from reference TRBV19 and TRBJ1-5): DGGITQSPKYLFRKEGQNVTLSCEQNLNHDAMYWYRQDPGQGLRLIYYSQIVNDFQKGDIAEGYSVSREKKESFPLTVTSAQKNPTAFYLCASSMAGNSNQPQHFGDGTRLSIL.

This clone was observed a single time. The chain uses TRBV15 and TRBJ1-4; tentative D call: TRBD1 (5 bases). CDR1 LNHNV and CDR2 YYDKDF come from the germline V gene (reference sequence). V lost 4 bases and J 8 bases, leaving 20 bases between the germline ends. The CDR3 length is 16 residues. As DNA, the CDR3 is TGTGCCACCAGCAAACGTGTACCGGGACGGGTGGAAAAACTGTTTTTT. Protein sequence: CATSKRVPGRVEKLFF.